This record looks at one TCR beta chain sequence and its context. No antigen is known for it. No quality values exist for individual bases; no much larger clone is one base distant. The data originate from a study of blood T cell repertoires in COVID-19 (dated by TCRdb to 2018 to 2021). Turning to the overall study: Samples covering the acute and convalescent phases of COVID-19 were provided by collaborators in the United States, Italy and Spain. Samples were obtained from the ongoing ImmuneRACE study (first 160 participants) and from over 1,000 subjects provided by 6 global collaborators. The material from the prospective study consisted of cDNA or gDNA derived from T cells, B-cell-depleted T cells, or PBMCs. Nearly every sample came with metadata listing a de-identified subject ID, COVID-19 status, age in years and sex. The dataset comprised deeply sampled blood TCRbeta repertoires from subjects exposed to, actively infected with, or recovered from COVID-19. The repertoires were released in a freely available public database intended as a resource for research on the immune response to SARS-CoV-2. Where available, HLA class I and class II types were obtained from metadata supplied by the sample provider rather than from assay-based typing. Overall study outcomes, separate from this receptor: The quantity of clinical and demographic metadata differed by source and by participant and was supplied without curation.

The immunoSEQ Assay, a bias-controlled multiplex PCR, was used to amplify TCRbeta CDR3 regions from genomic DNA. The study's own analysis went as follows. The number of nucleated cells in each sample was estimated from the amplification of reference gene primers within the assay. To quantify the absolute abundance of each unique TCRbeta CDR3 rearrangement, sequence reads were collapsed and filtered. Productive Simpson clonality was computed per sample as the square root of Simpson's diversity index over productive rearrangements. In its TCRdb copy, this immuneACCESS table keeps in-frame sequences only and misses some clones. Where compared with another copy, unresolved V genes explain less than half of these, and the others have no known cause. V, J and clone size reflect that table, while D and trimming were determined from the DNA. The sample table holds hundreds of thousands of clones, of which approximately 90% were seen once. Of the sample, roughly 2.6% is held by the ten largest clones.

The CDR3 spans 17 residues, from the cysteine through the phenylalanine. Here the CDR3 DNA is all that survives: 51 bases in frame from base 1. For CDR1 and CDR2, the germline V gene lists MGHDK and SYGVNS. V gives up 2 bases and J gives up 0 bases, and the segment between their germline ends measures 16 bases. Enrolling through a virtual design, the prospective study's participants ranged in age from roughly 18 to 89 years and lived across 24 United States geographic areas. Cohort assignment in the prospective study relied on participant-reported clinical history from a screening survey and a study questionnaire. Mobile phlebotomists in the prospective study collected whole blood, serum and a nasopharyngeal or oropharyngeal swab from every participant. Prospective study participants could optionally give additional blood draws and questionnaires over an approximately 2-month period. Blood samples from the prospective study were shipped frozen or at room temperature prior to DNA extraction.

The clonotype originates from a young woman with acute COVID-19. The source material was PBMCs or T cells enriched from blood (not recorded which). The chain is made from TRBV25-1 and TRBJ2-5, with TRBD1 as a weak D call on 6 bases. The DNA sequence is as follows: TGTGCCAGCAGTGAACCCGTCGACAGGAAGTACCAAGAGACCCAGTACTTC. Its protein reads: CASSEPVDRKYQETQYF.